The 28 T cell receptor beta chains presented below share a single source sample, sequenced in a study of T cell changes during pregnancy in multiple sclerosis (dated by TCRdb to between 2018 and 2020). Library construction relied on the immunoSEQ multiplex PCR assay. TCRdb stores this immuneACCESS table with in-frame sequences only. Part of the clones is absent; in the studies checked, under half of the shortfall reflects unresolved V genes, and no reason is known for the rest. Present in this sample are about 70,000 clones, about 94% of which were seen just once. Clones ranked in the top ten supply 0.58% of the sample. This material consisted of peripheral blood, taken in the third trimester of pregnancy. The receptors here all came from a female donor with multiple sclerosis, enrolled in a pregnancy study.

CDR3 sequence (DNA): TGTGCCAGCTCGGAGAACTATGGCTACACCTTC. Translation gives CASSENYGYTF. This chain joins TRBV7-2 and TRBJ1-2; unclear D gene. The V end lost 8 bases, the J end lost 2 bases, and 6 bases lay between the germline ends. Germline-derived CDR1 and CDR2 are SGHTA and FQGNSA. The CDR3 spans 11 residues.

V and J are TRBV7-6 and TRBJ2-3; D perhaps matches TRBD2 (5 bases). Germline V lookup: CDR1 SGHVS, CDR2 FNYEAQ. CDR3 length: 14 residues. Trimming removed 1 base from V and 2 bases from J, with 7 bases in between. CDR3 nucleotides: TGTGCCAGCAGCTTAGGGGAGCTCACAGATACGCAGTATTTT. It translates to CASSLGELTDTQYF. Full variable domain (missing parts from reference TRBV7-6 and TRBJ2-3): GAGVSQSPRYKVTKRGQDVALRCDPISGHVSLYWYRQALGQGPEFLTYFNYEAQQDKSGLPNDRFSAERPEGSISTLTIQRTEQRDSAMYRCASSLGELTDTQYFGPGTRLTVL.

The gene calls are TRBV6-5 and TRBJ1-2, with D possibly TRBD1 on 6 matching bases. This CDR3 is 14 amino acids long. Trimming stripped 0 bases from V and 7 bases from J, with 12 bases between. Germline V gene sequence: CDR1 MNHEY, CDR2 SVGAGI. The CDR3 spells CASSYSLYRAGYTF. CDR3 nucleotide sequence: TGTGCCAGCAGTTACTCTCTTTACAGGGCTGGCTACACCTTC.

The genes are TRBV6-5 and TRBJ1-2; D is undetermined. The germline gives CDR1 MNHEY, CDR2 SVGAGI. CDR3 length: 14 residues. The V and J ends lost 7 bases and 1 base respectively, with 13 bases between them. The CDR3 loop is CASTPHRFNYGYTF. The CDR3 region has the DNA TGTGCCAGCACCCCACACCGTTTTAACTATGGCTACACCTTC.

The V and J genes are TRBV6-1 and TRBJ2-7, with D tentatively TRBD1 (6 bases). The CDR3 length is 13 residues. CDR1 and CDR2 from the germline V gene are MNHNS and SASEGT. Trimming left V 9 bases short and J 3 bases short, with 15 bases between. CDR3 nucleotides: TGTGCCAGTTCATTGACAGGAGACTACGAGCAGTACTTC. Protein: CASSLTGDYEQYF.

This chain's CDR3 is CASSSRGVGGTGGNEQFF. The CDR3 DNA reads TGTGCCAGCAGCTCCAGAGGGGTCGGGGGGACAGGGGGAAATGAGCAGTTCTTC. The chain joins TRBV9 to TRBJ2-1, with 11 bases aligning to TRBD1. V was pared by 4 bases and J by 7 bases, with 16 bases of the junction left unmatched. The V gene's germline CDR1 is SGDLS and CDR2 YYNGEE. The CDR3 consists of 18 residues. Complete variable domain (other parts from reference TRBV9 and TRBJ2-1): DSGVTQTPKHLITATGQRVTLRCSPRSGDLSVYWYQQSLDQGLQFLIQYYNGEERAKGNILERFSAQQFPDLHSELNLSSLELGDSALYFCASSSRGVGGTGGNEQFFGPGTRLTVL.

J is TRBJ2-1 and V is TRBV5-6; TRBD2 is a possible D gene (7 bases). The CDR3 totals 16 residues. The V end lost 0 bases, the J end lost 9 bases, and 19 bases lay between the germline ends. In germline, CDR1 is SGHDT, CDR2 YYEEEE. The CDR3 protein is CASSLVTSDLQGEQFF. In DNA form, the CDR3 reads TGTGCCAGCAGCTTGGTTACTAGCGATCTACAGGGTGAGCAGTTCTTC.

The gene calls are TRBV29-1 and TRBJ2-2, with TRBD2 as a possible D gene (5 bases). In germline, CDR1 is SQVTM, CDR2 ANQGSEA. The CDR3 covers 14 residues. Trimming took off 4 bases at V and 6 bases at J, with 15 bases between the two ends. The CDR3 region is CSVVSREKAGELFF. The CDR3 DNA reads TGCAGCGTTGTTTCGAGGGAGAAGGCCGGGGAGCTGTTTTTT.

The V and J genes are TRBV5-4 and TRBJ2-5, with 7 bases identical to TRBD2. The CDR3 runs to 15 residues. Per germline, CDR1 SGHNT and CDR2 YYREEE (reference sequence). With V trimmed by 1 base and J by 2 bases, 5 bases remained unmatched. CDR3 amino acids: CASSLFSSGQETQYF. In nucleotides, the CDR3 is TGTGCCAGCAGCTTGTTTTCTAGCGGACAAGAGACCCAGTACTTC. The full variable domain, completed using reference TRBV5-4 and TRBJ2-5, is ETGVTQSPTHLIKTRGQQVTLRCSSQSGHNTVSWYQQALGQGPQFIFQYYREEENGRGNFPPRFSGLQFPNYSSELNVNALELDDSALYLCASSLFSSGQETQYFGPGTRLLVL.

The chain carries TRBV11-2 and TRBJ1-2; D unclear. Trimming shortened V by 0 bases and J by 8 bases, and 13 bases separated the two germline ends. Germline loops: CDR1 SGHAT, CDR2 FQNNGV. The CDR3 spans 14 residues. CDR3 in DNA: TGTGCCAGCAGCTTAGAAGCCGGGGTGAGCGGCTACACCTTC. It encodes CASSLEAGVSGYTF.

The CDR3 spells CASRETGGITEAFF. The CDR3 DNA reads as TGTGCCAGCAGGGAGACAGGGGGTATCACTGAAGCTTTCTTT. The chain combines TRBV2 with TRBJ1-1; TRBD1 matches at 9 bases. The germline gives CDR1 SNHLY, CDR2 FYNNEI. The CDR3 sequence is 14 residues long. Unmatched junction bases numbered 6, after V lost 6 bases and J lost 4 bases. Full variable domain (outside the CDR3, taken from reference TRBV2 and TRBJ1-1): EPEVTQTPSHQVTQMGQEVILRCVPISNHLYFYWYRQILGQKVEFLVSFYNNEISEKSEIFDDQFSVERPDGSNFTLKIRSTKLEDSAMYFCASRETGGITEAFFGQGTRLTVV.

The genes are TRBV7-3 and TRBJ2-3, with D uncertain. From germline, CDR1 is SGHTA and CDR2 FQGTGA. There are 14 residues in the CDR3. Trimming shortened V by 5 bases and J by 4 bases, and 13 bases separated the two germline ends. The DNA of the CDR3 is TGTGCCAGCAGCCCCGCCTTTGCGGCAGATACGCAGTATTTT. Translation: CASSPAFAADTQYF.

CDR3 sequence: CASSFSGVNEQFF. The CDR3 region has the DNA TGTGCCAGCAGCTTCTCAGGGGTTAATGAGCAGTTCTTC. The chain combines TRBV7-2 with TRBJ2-1; possibly TRBD1 for D (6 bases). CDR3 length: 13 residues. The germline gives CDR1 SGHTA, CDR2 FQGNSA. V lost 3 bases to trimming and J lost 7 bases, with 10 bases between them.

The chain recombines TRBV27 with TRBJ2-3; a possible D gene is TRBD2 (5 bases). Looked up from germline, CDR1 is MNHEY and CDR2 is SMNVEV (reference sequence). The CDR3 is 15 residues long. V lost 6 bases, J lost 2 bases, and 15 bases lay in between. The CDR3 sequence: CASRPNRELTDTQYF. The CDR3 DNA reads as TGTGCCAGCAGGCCCAACCGGGAACTCACAGATACGCAGTATTTT.

The chain carries TRBV7-6 and TRBJ1-1; 11 bases match TRBD1. CDR1 and CDR2 (germline): SGHVS, FNYEAQ. The CDR3 consists of 16 residues. Losses at the gene ends were 5 bases for V and 0 bases for J; bases not matched to a gene: 5. In nucleotides, the CDR3 is TGTGCCAGCAGCCGTTGGGACAGGGGGATGAACACTGAAGCTTTCTTT. Encoded protein: CASSRWDRGMNTEAFF.

The chain is built from TRBV6-1 and TRBJ2-2; 7 bases fit TRBD2. V shed 10 bases and J 0 bases; nucleotides not matched to a gene: 8. In germline, CDR1 is MNHNS, CDR2 SASEGT. The CDR3 runs 15 residues. Here the CDR3 DNA reads TGTGCCACCGTCCCGGGACTACCGAACACCGGGGAGCTGTTTTTT. Amino acids: CATVPGLPNTGELFF.

The genes are TRBV4-2 and TRBJ2-2; TRBD2 matches at 7 bases. J lost 2 bases, V lost 0 bases, and 9 bases had no gene match. CDR1 is LGHNA, CDR2 YNFKEQ, per germline. The CDR3 is made up of 18 amino acids. The chain's CDR3 is CASSQDTQASGNTGELFF. The CDR3 bases are TGTGCCAGCAGCCAAGATACCCAGGCTAGCGGTAACACCGGGGAGCTGTTTTTT.

The rearrangement links TRBV7-9 to TRBJ1-3; the match to TRBD1 covers 9 bases. The CDR3 is made up of 16 amino acids. Per germline, CDR1 SEHNR and CDR2 FQNEAQ (reference sequence). V shed 5 bases and J 1 base; nucleotides not matched to a gene: 6. In DNA form, the CDR3 reads TGTGCCAGCAGCGAACGGGACAGGGTTTCTGGAAACACCATATATTTT. It encodes CASSERDRVSGNTIYF.

This clone was found once. The rearrangement uses TRBV5-5 and TRBJ2-7, with 9 bases matching TRBD1. The CDR3 loop spans 16 amino acids. Trimming removed 1 base from V and 2 bases from J; junction bases left unmatched: 7. Per germline, CDR1 SGHKS and CDR2 YYEKEE (reference sequence). For the CDR3, the DNA is TGTGCCAGCAGCTTGCGCGACAGGGGGAGCCCCTACGAGCAGTACTTC. Its translation is CASSLRDRGSPYEQYF.

The gene calls are TRBV7-9 and TRBJ1-1, with 7 positions matching TRBD1. This CDR3 comprises 16 residues. Trimming cost V 1 base and J 0 bases; bases outside gene matches: 5. The germline V gene encodes CDR1 SEHNR and CDR2 FQNEAQ (reference sequence). CDR3 DNA: TGTGCCAGCAGCTTAGGAACCGGGACAGTGAACACTGAAGCTTTCTTT. It encodes CASSLGTGTVNTEAFF.

This chain uses TRBV4-2 with TRBJ2-7; 8 bases line up with TRBD2. The germline V gene encodes CDR1 LGHNA and CDR2 YNFKEQ. V lost 4 bases and J lost 2; bases outside the gene matches: 7. The CDR3 length is 15 residues. The CDR3 loop reads CASSPRVAGTYEQYF. The DNA of the CDR3 is TGTGCCAGCAGCCCCCGGGTAGCGGGGACCTACGAGCAGTACTTC.

This clone was seen a single time. The V and J genes are TRBV7-6 and TRBJ2-3, with 10 bases matching TRBD1. CDR1 SGHVS and CDR2 FNYEAQ come from the germline V gene. With 0 bases clipped from V and 3 bases from J, the junction kept 3 bases outside the gene matches. The CDR3 loop spans 16 amino acids. CDR3 DNA sequence: TGTGCCAGCAGCTTAGCCGGGACAGGGGATACAGATACGCAGTATTTT. Its protein is CASSLAGTGDTDTQYF.

This chain connects TRBV5-4 to TRBJ2-6; weak D call: TRBD1 (6 bases). The germline CDR1 and CDR2 sequences are SGHNT and YYREEE (reference sequence). V gave up 4 bases and J gave up 0 bases, with 23 bases separating them. CDR3 length: 20 amino acids. CDR3 protein: CASSLGAPTGSISGANVLTF. Here the CDR3 DNA reads TGTGCCAGCAGCCTGGGGGCCCCGACAGGATCTATCTCTGGGGCCAACGTCCTGACTTTC.

Comment on this clone: One junction end does not reproduce the germline sequence, and a read error may be involved. The chain employs TRBV6-1 and TRBJ1-2, with D unclear. CDR1 MNHNS and CDR2 SASEGT come from the germline V gene. The CDR3 contains 15 residues. CDR3 bases: TGTGCCAGCACTGAAAGGAGGTTGGCGGGCTATGGCTACACCTTC. Translating it yields CASTERRLAGYGYTF.

This chain uses TRBV5-1 with TRBJ2-7; weak D call: TRBD1 (6 bases). Germline V CDR1 and CDR2: SGHRS, YFSETQ. V was cut by 8 bases and J by 0 bases, with 18 bases left in between. CDR3 length: 15 residues. In DNA, the CDR3 is TGCGCCAGTACAGCAACAGGGACGAACTCCTACGAGCAGTACTTC. Encoded protein: CASTATGTNSYEQYF.

This sequence joins TRBV30 and TRBJ1-6, with 7 bases that match TRBD1. Germline trimming cut 3 bases from V and 7 bases from J; bases unmatched to any gene: 9. The CDR3 extends over 15 amino acids. CDR1 is GTSNPN and CDR2 is SVGIG in the germline V gene (reference sequence). CDR3: CAWRVRQGVNSPLHF. In DNA, the CDR3 is TGTGCCTGGAGAGTCCGACAGGGAGTGAATTCACCCCTCCACTTT.

This sequence joins TRBV18 and TRBJ2-3; D possibly corresponds to TRBD2 (7 bases). The V and J ends lost 8 bases and 1 base respectively, with 19 bases between them. CDR1 is KGHSH and CDR2 is LQKENI in the germline V gene. The CDR3 has 16 amino acids. The CDR3 here is CASTGGGALGTDTQYF. CDR3 DNA: TGTGCCAGCACCGGAGGGGGGGCTCTAGGCACAGATACGCAGTATTTT. The entire variable domain, with the rest obtained from reference TRBV18 and TRBJ2-3, is as follows: NAGVMQNPRHLVRRRGQEARLRCSPMKGHSHVYWYRQLPEEGLKFMVYLQKENIIDESGMPKERFSAEFPKEGPSILRIQQVVRGDSAAYFCASTGGGALGTDTQYFGPGTRLTVL.

The chain employs TRBV9 and TRBJ1-4; D possibly corresponds to TRBD1 (6 bases). V was clipped by 0 bases and J by 5 bases, with 17 bases between them. Looked up from germline, CDR1 is SGDLS and CDR2 is YYNGEE. The CDR3 extends over 17 amino acids. CDR3 bases: TGTGCCAGCAGCGTAGCTGGGGGGGGCCGTGGGAATGAAAAACTGTTTTTT. Translating it yields CASSVAGGGRGNEKLFF.